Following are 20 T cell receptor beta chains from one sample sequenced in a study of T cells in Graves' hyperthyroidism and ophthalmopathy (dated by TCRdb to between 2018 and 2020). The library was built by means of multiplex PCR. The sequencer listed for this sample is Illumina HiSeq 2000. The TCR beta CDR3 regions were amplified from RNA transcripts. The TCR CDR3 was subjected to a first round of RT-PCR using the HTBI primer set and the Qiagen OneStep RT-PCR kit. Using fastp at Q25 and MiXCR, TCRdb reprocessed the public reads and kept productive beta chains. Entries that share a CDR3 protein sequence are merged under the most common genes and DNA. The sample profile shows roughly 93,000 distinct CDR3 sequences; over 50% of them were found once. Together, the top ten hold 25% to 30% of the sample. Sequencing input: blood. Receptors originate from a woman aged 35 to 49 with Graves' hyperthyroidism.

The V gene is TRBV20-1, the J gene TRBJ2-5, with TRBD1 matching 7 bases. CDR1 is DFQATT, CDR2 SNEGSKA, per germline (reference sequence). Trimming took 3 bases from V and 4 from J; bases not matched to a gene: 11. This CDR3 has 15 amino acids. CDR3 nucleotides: TGCAGTGCTAGGACAGGGCAGCTAGTCGGAGAGACCCAGTACTTC. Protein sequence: CSARTGQLVGETQYF.

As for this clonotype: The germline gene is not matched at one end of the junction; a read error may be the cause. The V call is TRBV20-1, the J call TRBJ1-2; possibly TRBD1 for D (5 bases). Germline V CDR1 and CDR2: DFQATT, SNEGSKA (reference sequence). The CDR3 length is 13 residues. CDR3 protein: CSVRGRANYGYTF. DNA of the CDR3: TGCAGTGTTAGGGGCAGGGCTAATTATGGCTACACCTTC.

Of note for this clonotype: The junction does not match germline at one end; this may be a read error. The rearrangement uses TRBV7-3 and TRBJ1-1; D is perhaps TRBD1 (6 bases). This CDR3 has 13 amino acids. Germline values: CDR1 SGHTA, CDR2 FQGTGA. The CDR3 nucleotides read TGTTCCAGCAGCTTGGACAGCCACACTGAAGCTTTCTTT. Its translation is CSSSLDSHTEAFF.

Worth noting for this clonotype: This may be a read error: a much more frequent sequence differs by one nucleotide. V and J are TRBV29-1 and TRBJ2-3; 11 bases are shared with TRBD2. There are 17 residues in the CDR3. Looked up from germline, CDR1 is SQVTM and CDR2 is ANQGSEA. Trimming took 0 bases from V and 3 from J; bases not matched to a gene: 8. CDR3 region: CSVEDSLAGGGTDTQYF. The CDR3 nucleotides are TGCAGCGTTGAAGATTCGCTAGCGGGAGGAGGGACAGATACGCAGTATTTT.

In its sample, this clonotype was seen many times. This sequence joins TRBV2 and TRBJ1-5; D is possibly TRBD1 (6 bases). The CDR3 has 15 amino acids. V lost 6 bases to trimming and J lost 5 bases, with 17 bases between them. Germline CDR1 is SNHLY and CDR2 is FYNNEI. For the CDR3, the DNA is TGTGCCAGCAGACGCCCAGGGGAGATTGATCAGCCCCAGCATTTT. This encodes CASRRPGEIDQPQHF.

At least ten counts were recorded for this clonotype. The CDR3 bases are TGTGCCAGCAGCCCCAGGGGGTATGGAAACACCATATATTTT. Encoded protein: CASSPRGYGNTIYF. The chain employs TRBV5-6 and TRBJ1-3; 7 nucleotides agree with TRBD1. The CDR3 is 14 amino acids. The junction had 4 bases not matched to a gene; V was cut back by 4 bases and J by 3 bases. Germline V CDR1 and CDR2: SGHDT, YYEEEE.

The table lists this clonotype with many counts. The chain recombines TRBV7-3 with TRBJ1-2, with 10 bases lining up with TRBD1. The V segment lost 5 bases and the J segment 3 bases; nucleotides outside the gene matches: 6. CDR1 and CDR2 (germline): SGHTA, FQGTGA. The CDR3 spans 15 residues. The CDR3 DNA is TGTGCCAGCAGCCCAGTCGGACAGGGGGACTATGGCTACACCTTC. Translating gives CASSPVGQGDYGYTF.

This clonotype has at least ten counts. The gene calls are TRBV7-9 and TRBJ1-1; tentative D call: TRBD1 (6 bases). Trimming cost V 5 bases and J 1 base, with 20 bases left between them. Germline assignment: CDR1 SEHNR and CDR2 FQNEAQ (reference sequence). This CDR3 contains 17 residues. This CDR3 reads CASSQGTSLTGNTEAFF. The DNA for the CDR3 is TGTGCCAGCAGCCAAGGGACCTCCCTGACAGGGAACACTGAAGCTTTCTTT.

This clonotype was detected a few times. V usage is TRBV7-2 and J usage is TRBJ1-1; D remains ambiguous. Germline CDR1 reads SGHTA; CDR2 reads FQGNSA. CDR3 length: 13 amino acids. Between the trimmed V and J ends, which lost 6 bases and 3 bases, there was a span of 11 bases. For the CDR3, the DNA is TGTGCCAGCAGTTTGAGAATGCACACTGAAGCTTTCTTT. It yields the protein CASSLRMHTEAFF.

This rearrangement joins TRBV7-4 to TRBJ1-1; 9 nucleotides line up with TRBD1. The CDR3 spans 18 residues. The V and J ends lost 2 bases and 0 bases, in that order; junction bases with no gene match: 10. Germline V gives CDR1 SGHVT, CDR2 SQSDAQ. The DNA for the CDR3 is TGTGCCAGCAGCTTAATCAGGACAGGGGATATCATGAACACTGAAGCTTTCTTT. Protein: CASSLIRTGDIMNTEAFF.

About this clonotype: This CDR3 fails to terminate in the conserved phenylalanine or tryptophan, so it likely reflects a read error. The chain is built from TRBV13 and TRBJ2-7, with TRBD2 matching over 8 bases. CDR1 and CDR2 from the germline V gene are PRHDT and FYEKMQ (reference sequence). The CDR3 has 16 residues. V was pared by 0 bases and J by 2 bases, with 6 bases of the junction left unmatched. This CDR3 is CASSLGGPAGAYEQYS. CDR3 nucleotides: TGTGCCAGCAGCTTAGGAGGGCCAGCGGGAGCCTACGAGCAGTACTCC.

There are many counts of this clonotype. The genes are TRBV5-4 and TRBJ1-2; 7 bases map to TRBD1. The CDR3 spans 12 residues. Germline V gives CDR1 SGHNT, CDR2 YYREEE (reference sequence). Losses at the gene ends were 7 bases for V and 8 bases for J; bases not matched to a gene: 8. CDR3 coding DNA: TGTGCCAGCCGAAGCCAGGGGGAGGGCTACACCTTC. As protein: CASRSQGEGYTF.

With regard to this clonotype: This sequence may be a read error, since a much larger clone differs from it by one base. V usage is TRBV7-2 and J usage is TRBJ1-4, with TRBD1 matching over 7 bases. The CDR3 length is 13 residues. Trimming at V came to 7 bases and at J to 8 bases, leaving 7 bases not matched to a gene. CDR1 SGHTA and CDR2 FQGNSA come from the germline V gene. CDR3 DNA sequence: TGTGCCAGCACCGGGACAGCGGACGAAAAACTGTTTTTT. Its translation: CASTGTADEKLFF.

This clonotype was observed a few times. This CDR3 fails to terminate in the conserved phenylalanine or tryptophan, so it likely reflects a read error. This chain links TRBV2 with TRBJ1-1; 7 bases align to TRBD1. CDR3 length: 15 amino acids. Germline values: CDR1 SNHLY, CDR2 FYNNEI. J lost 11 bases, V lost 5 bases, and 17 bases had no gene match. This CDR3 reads CASSYSLTGSFAAFL. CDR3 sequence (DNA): TGTGCCAGCAGTTACTCACTGACAGGGTCCTTCGCCGCTTTCCTT.

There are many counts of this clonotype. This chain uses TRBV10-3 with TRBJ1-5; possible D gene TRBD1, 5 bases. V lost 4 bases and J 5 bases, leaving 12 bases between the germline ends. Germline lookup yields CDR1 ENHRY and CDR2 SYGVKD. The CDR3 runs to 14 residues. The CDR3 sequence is CAISALGGDQPQHF. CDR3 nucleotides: TGTGCCATCAGTGCCTTGGGAGGGGATCAGCCCCAGCATTTT.

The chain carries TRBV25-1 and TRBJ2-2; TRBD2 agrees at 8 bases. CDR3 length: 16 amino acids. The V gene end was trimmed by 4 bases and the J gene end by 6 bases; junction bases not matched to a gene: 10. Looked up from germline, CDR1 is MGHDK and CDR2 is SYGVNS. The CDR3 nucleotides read TGTGCCAGCAGTGCGCCGGGAGGGCCACATTCCGGGGAGCTGTTTTTT. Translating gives CASSAPGGPHSGELFF.

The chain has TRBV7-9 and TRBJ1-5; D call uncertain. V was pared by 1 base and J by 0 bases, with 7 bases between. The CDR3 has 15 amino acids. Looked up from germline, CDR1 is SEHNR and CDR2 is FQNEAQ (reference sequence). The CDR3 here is CASSLDRYSNQPQHF. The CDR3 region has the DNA TGTGCCAGCAGCTTAGACCGGTATAGCAATCAGCCCCAGCATTTT. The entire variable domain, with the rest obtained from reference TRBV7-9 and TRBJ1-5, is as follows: DTGVSQNPRHKITKRGQNVTFRCDPISEHNRLYWYRQTLGQGPEFLTYFQNEAQLEKSRLLSDRFSAERPKGSFSTLEIQRTEQGDSAMYLCASSLDRYSNQPQHFGDGTRLSIL.

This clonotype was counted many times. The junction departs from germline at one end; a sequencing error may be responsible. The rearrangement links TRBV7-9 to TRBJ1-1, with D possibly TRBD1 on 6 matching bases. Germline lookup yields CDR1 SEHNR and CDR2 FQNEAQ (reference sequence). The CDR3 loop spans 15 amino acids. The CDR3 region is CASSQPRGINTEAFF. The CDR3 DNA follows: TGCGCCAGCAGCCAACCCAGGGGCATTAACACTGAAGCTTTCTTT.

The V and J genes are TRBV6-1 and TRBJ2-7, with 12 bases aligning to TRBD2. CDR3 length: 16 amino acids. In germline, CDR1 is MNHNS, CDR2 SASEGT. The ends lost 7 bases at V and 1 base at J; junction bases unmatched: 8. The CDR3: CASTGLAGPSSYEQYF. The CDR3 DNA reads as TGTGCCAGCACCGGACTAGCGGGACCGTCATCCTACGAGCAGTACTTC.

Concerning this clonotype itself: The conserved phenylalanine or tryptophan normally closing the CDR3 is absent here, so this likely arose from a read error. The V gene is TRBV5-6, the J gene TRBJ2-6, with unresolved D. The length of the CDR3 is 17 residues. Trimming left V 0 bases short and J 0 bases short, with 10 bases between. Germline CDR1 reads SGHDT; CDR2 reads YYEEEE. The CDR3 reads CASSLGPSLSGANVLTL. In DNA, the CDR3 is TGTGCCAGCAGCTTGGGGCCCAGCCTCTCTGGGGCCAACGTCCTGACTCTC.